This paragraph reports one T cell receptor beta chain. These data are taken from a study of cytomegalovirus exposure and HLA in healthy donors. The CDR3 runs 15 residues. V gave up 3 bases and J gave up 3 bases; unmatched junction bases: 6. CDR1 and CDR2 (germline): KGHSH, LQKENI. Primers included in the PCR were 60 Vbeta and 13 Jbeta primers. Sequencing was performed with immunoSEQ multiplex PCR; in TCRdb, only in-frame clones are kept and a portion is missing. The table lists roughly 200,000 clones, about 80% of them singletons. Sequences were obtained from PBMCs. This TCR was recovered from a woman aged 55-69 years in good health and CMV-seropositive. The chain uses TRBV18 and TRBJ2-7, with TRBD1 matching 9 bases. The DNA for the CDR3 is TGTGCCAGCTCACCCCAGGGACAGGGTAACTACGAGCAGTACTTC. This codes for CASSPQGQGNYEQYF.